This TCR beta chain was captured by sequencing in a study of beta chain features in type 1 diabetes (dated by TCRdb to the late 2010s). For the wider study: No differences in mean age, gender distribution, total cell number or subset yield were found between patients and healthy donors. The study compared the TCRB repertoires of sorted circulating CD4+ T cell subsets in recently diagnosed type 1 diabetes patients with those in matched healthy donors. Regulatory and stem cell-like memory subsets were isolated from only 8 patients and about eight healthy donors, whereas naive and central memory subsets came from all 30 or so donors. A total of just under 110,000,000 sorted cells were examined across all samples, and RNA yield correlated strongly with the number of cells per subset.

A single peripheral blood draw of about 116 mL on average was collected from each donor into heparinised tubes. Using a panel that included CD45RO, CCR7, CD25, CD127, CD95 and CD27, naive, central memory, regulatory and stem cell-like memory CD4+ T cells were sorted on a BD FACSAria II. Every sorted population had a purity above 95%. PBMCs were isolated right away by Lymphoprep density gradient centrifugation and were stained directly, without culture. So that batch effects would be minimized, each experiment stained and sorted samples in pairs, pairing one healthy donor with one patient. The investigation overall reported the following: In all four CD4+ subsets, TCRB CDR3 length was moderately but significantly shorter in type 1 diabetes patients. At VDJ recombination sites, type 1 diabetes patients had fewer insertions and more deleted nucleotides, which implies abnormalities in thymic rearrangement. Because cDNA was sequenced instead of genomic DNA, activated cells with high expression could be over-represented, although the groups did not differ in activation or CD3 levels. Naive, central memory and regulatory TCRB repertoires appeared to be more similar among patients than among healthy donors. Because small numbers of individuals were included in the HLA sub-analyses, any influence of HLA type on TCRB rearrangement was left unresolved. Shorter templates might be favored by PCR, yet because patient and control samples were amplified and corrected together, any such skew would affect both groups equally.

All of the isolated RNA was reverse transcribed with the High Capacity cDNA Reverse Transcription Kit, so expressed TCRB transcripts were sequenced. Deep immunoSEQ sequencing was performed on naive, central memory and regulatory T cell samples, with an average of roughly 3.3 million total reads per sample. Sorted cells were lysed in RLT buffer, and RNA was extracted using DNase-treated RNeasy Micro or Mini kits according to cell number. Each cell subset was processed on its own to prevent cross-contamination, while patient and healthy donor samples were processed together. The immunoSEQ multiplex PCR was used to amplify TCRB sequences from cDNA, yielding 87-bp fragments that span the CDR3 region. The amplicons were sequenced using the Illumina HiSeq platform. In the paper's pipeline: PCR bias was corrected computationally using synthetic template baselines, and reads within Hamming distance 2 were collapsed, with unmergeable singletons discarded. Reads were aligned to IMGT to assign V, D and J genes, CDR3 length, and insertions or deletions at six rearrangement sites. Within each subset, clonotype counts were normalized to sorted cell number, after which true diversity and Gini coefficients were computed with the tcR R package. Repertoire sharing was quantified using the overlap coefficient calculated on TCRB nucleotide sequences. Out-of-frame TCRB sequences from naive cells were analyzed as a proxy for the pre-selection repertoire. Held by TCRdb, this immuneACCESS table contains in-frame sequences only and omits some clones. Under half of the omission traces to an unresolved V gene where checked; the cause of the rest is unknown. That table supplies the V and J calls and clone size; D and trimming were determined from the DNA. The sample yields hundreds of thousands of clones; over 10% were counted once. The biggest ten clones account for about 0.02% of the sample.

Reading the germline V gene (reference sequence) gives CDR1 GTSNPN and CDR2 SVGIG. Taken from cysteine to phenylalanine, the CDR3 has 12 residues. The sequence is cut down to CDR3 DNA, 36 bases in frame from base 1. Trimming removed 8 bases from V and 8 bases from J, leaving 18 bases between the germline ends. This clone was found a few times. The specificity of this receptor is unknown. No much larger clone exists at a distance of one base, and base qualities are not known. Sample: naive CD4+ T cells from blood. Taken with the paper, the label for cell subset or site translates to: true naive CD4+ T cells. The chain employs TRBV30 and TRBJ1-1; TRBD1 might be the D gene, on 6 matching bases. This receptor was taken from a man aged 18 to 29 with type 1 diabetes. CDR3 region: CARGGYASEAFF. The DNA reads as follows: TGTGCCCGGGGGGGCTACGCATCGGAAGCTTTCTTT.